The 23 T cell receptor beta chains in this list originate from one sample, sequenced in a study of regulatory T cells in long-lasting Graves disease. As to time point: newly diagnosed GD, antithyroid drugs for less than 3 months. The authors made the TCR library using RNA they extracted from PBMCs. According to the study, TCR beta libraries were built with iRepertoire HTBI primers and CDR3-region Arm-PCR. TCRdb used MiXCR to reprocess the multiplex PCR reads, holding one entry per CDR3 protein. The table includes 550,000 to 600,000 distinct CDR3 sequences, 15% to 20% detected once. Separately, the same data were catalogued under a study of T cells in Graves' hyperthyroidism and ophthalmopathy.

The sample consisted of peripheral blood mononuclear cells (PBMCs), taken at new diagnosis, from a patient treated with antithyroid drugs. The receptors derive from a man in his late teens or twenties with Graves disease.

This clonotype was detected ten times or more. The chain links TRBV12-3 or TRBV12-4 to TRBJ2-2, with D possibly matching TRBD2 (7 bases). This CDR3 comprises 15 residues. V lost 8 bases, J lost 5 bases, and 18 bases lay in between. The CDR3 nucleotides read TGTGCCAGCGTTTTAGGGGGGGAAAGAACCGGGGAGCTGTTTTTT. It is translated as CASVLGGERTGELFF.

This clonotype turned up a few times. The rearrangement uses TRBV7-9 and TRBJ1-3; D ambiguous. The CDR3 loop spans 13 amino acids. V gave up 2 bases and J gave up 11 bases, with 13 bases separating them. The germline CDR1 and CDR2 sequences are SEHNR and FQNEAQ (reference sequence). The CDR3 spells CASSLPGPLPIYF. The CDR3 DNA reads TGTGCCAGCAGCTTACCCGGGCCTCTTCCCATATATTTT.

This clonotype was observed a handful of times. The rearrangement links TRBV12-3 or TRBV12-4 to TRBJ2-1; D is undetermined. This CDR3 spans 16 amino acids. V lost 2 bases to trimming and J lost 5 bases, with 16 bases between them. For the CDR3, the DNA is TGTGCCAGCAGTTTACCCGGAGTAACGGGTCACAATGAGCAGTTCTTC. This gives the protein CASSLPGVTGHNEQFF.

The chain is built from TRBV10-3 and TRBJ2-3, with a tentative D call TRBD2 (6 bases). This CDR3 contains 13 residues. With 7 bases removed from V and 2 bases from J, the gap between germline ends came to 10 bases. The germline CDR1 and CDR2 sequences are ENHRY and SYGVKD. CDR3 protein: CAINAGFTDTQYF. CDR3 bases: TGTGCCATCAACGCGGGATTCACAGATACGCAGTATTTT.

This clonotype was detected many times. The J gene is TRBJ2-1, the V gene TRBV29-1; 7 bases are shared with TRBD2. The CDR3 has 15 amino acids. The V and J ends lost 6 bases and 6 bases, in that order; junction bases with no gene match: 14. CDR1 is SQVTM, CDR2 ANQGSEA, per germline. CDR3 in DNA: TGCAGCGTGGGAGGGACCAACAAGCCTACCAATGAGCAGTTCTTC. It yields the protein CSVGGTNKPTNEQFF.

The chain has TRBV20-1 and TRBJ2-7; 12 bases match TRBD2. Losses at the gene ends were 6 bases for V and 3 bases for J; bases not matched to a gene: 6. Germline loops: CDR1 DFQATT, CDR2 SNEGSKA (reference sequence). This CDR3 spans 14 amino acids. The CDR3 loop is CSAETSGRIYEQYF. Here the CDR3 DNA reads TGCAGTGCGGAGACTAGCGGGAGAATCTACGAGCAGTACTTC.

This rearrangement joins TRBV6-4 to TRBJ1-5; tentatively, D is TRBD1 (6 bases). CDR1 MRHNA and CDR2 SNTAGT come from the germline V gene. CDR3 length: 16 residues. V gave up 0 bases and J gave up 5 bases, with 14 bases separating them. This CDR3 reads CASSDSIQGFYQPQHF. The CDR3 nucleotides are TGTGCCAGCAGTGACTCTATACAGGGATTCTATCAGCCCCAGCATTTT.

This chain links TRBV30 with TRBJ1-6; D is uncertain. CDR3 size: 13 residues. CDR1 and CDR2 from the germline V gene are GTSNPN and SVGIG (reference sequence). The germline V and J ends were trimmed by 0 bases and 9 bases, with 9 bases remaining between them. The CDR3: CAWSVILGSPLHF. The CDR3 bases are TGTGCCTGGAGTGTTATTTTAGGTTCACCCCTCCACTTT. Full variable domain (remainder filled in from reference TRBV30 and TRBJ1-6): SQTIHQWPATLVQPVGSPLSLECTVEGTSNPNLYWYRQAAGRGLQLLFYSVGIGQISSEVPQNLSASRPQDRQFILSSKKLLLSDSGFYLCAWSVILGSPLHFGNGTRLTVT.

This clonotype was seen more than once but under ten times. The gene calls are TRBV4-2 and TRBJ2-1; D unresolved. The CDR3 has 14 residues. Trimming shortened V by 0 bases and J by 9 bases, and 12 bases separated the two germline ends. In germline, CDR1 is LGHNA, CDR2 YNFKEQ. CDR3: CASSQDSTGSEQFF. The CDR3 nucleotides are TGTGCCAGCAGCCAAGATTCGACGGGCAGTGAGCAGTTCTTC.

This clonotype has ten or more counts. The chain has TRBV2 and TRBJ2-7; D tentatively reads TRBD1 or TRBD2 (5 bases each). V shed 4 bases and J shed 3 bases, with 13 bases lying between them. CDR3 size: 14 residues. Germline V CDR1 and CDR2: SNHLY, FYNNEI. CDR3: CASSVSWGFYEQYF. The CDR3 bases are TGTGCCAGCAGTGTAAGTTGGGGGTTCTACGAGCAGTACTTC.

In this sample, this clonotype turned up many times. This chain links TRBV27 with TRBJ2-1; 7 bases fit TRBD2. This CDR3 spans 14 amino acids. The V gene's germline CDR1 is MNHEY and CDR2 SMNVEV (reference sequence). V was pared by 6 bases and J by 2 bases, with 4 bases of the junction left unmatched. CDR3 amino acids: CASRGGSPYNEQFF. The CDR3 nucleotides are TGTGCCAGCAGGGGCGGGAGTCCCTACAATGAGCAGTTCTTC.

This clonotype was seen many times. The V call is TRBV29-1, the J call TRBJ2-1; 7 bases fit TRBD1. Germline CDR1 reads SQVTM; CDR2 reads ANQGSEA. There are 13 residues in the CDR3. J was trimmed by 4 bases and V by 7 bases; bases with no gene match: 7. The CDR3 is CSGTRDSYNEQFF. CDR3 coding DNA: TGCAGCGGCACCCGGGACAGTTACAATGAGCAGTTCTTC.

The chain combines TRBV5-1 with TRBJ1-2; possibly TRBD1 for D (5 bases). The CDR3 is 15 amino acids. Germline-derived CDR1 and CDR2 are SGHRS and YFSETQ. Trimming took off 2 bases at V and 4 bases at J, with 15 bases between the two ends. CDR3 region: CASSLSGKEGYGYTF. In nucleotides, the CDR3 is TGCGCCAGCAGCTTATCAGGGAAGGAAGGCTATGGCTACACCTTC.

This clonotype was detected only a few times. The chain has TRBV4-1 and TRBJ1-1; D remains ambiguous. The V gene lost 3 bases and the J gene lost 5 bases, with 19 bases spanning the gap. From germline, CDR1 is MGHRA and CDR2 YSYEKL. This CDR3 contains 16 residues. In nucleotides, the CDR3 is TGCGCCAGCAGCCAGTCTGTCGAGCGTCGTACGACTGAAGCTTTCTTT. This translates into CASSQSVERRTTEAFF.

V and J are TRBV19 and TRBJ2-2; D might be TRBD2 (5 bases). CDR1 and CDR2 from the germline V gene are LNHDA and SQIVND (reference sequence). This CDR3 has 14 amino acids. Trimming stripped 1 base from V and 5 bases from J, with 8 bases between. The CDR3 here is CASSIGEGTGELFF. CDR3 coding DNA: TGTGCCAGTAGTATAGGAGAGGGTACCGGGGAGCTGTTTTTT.

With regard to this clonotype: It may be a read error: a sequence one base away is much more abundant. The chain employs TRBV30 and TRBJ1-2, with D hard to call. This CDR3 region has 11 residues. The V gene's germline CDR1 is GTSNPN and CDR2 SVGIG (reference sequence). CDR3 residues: CGWSGLGGYTF. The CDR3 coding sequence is TGTGGCTGGAGCGGTTTGGGAGGCTACACCTTC. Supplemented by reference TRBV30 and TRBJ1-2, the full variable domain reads SQTIHQWPATLVQPVGSPLSLECTVEGTSNPNLYWYRQAAGRGLQLLFYSVGIGQISSEVPQNLSASRPQDRQFILSSKKLLLSDSGFYLCGWSGLGGYTFGSGTRLTVV.

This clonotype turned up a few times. The CDR3 nucleotides read TGCGCCAGCAGCCCAGAGGACAGGAGTAACTATGGCTACACCTTC. It encodes CASSPEDRSNYGYTF. The V gene is TRBV5-1, the J gene TRBJ1-2, with 7 bases lining up with TRBD1. The germline V gene encodes CDR1 SGHRS and CDR2 YFSETQ. Losses at the gene ends were 4 bases for V and 1 base for J; bases not matched to a gene: 7. This CDR3 contains 15 residues.

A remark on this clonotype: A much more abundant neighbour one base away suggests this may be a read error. The CDR3 loop reads CASSATSGKYDEQFF. The CDR3 DNA sequence: TGCGCCAGCAGCGCTACTAGCGGGAAGTACGATGAGCAGTTCTTC. The genes are TRBV5-1 and TRBJ2-1; 10 nucleotides line up with TRBD2. This CDR3 has 15 residues. J was trimmed by 8 bases and V by 4 bases; bases with no gene match: 9. CDR1 SGHRS and CDR2 YFSETQ come from the germline V gene.

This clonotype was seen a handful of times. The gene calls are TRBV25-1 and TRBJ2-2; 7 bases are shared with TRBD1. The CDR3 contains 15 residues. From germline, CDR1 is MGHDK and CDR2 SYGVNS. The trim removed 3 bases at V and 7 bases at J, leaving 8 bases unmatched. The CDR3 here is CASSDSRQGDGELFF. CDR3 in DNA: TGTGCCAGCAGTGATTCTAGACAGGGTGACGGGGAGCTGTTTTTT.

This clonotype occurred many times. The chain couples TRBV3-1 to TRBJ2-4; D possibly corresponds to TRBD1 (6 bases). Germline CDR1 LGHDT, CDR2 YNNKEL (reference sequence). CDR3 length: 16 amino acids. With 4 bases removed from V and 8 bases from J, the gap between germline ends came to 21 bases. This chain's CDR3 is CASSPYTTGHADIQYF. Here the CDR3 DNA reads TGTGCCAGCAGCCCTTATACGACAGGACATGCGGACATTCAGTACTTC.

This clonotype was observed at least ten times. Here the CDR3 DNA reads TGCAGTGCGCTCGGGGACCCGGACACTGAAGCTTTCTTT. It yields the protein CSALGDPDTEAFF. This chain uses TRBV20-1 with TRBJ1-1; weak D call: TRBD1 (5 bases). Deletions cut 6 bases from V and 3 bases from J, with 14 bases between. CDR3 length: 13 residues. Germline lookup yields CDR1 DFQATT and CDR2 SNEGSKA (reference sequence).

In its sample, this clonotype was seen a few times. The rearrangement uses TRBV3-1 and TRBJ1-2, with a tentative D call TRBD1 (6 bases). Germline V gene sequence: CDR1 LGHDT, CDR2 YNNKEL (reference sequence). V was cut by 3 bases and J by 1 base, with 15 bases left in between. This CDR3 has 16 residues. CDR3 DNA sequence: TGTGCCAGCAGCCACCGACCCCACAGGGATAACTATGGCTACACCTTC. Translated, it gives CASSHRPHRDNYGYTF.

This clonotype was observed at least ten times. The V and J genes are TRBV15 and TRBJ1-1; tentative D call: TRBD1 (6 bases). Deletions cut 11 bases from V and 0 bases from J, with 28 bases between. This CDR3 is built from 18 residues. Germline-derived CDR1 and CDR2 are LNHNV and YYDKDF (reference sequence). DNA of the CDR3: TGTGCCTCGAACGGACGGGGGTCCGGGGGCTTCTTGAACACTGAAGCTTTCTTT. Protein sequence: CASNGRGSGGFLNTEAFF.